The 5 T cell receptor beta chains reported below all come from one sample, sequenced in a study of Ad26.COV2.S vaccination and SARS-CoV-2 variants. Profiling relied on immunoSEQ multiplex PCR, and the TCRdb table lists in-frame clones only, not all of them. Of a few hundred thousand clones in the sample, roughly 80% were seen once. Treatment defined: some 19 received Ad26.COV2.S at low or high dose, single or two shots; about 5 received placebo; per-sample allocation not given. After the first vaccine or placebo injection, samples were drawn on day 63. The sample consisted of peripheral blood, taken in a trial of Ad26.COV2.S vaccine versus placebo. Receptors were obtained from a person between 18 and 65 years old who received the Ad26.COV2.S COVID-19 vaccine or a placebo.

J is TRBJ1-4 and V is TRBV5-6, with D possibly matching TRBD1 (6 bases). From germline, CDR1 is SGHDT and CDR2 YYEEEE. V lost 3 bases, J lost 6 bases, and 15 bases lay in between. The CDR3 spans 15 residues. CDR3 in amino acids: CASSSYREGDEKLFF. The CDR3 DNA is TGTGCCAGCAGCTCCTACAGGGAAGGCGATGAAAAACTGTTTTTT.

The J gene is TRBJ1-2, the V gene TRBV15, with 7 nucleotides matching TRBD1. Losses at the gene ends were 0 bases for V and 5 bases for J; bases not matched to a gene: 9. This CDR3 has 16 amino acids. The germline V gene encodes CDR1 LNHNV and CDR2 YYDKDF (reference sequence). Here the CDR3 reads CATSRDGAGGIYGYTF. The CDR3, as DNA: TGTGCCACCAGCAGAGATGGGGCAGGGGGGATTTATGGCTACACCTTC.

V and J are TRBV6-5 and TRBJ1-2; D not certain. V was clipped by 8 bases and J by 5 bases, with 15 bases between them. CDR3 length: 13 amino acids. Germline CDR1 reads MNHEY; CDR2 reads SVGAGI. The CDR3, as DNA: TGTGCCAGCGGCCCGGGCTTGGGGTATGGCTACACCTTC. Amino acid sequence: CASGPGLGYGYTF.

CDR3 bases: TGTGCCAGCAGCTTACAGGGGTTTGGTGAAAAACTGTTTTTT. This sequence encodes CASSLQGFGEKLFF. This sequence joins TRBV7-9 and TRBJ1-4, with D perhaps TRBD1 (6 bases). The V gene's germline CDR1 is SEHNR and CDR2 FQNEAQ (reference sequence). Trimming left V 2 bases short and J 7 bases short, with 11 bases between. The CDR3 runs 14 residues. Complete variable domain (other parts from reference TRBV7-9 and TRBJ1-4): DTGVSQNPRHKITKRGQNVTFRCDPISEHNRLYWYRQTLGQGPEFLTYFQNEAQLEKSRLLSDRFSAERPKGSFSTLEIQRTEQGDSAMYLCASSLQGFGEKLFFGSGTQLSVL.

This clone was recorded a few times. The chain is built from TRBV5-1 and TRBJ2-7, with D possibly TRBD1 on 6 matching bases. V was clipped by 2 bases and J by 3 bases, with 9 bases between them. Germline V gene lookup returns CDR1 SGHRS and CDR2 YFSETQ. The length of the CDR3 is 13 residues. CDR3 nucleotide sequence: TGCGCCAGCAGCTTTGGACAGCACTACGAGCAGTACTTC. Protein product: CASSFGQHYEQYF.